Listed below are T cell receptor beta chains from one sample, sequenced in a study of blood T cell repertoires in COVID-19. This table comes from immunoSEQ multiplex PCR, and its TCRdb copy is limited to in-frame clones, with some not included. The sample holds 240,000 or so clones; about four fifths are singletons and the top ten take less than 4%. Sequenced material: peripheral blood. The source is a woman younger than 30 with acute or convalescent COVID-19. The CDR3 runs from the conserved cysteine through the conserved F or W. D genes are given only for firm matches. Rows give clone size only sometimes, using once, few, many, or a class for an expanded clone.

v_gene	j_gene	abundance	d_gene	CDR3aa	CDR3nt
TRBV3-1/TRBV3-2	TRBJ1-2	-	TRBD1	CASSQTGGYGYTF	TGTGCCAGCAGCCAGACAGGGGGGTATGGCTACACCTTC
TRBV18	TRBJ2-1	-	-	CASSPFGREQFF	TGTGCCAGCTCACCGTTTGGGCGTGAGCAGTTCTTC
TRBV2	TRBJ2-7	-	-	CASSATYEQYF	TGTGCCAGCAGTGCCACCTACGAGCAGTACTTC
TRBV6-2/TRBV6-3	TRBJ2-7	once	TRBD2	CASSYPGTSYEQYF	TGTGCCAGCAGTTACCCCGGGACTAGCTACGAGCAGTACTTC
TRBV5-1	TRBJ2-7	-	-	CASNGTTPVSSYEQYF	TGCGCCAGCAACGGTACTACCCCTGTATCCTCCTACGAGCAGTACTTC
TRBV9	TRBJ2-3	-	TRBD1	CASSDGTGVTDTQYF	TGTGCCAGCAGCGATGGGACAGGGGTGACAGATACGCAGTATTTT
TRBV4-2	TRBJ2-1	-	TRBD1	CASSQGTGSSDEQFF	TGTGCCAGCAGCCAAGGGACAGGGTCCTCGGATGAGCAGTTCTTC
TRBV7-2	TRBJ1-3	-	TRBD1	CASSLRDRGGNTIYF	TGTGCCAGCAGCTTACGGGACAGGGGTGGAAACACCATATATTTT
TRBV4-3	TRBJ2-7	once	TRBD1	CASSQEGDSYEQYF	TGCGCCAGCAGCCAAGAGGGGGACAGCTACGAGCAGTACTTC
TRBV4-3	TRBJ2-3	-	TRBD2	CASSQDRDYLGDTQYF	TGCGCCAGCAGCCAAGACAGGGACTATCTTGGGGATACGCAGTATTTT
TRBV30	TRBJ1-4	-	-	CACQGGGEKLFF	TGTGCCTGCCAAGGAGGAGGGGAAAAACTGTTTTTT
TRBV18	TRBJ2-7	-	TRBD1	CASSPTGGPSYEQYF	TGTGCCAGCTCACCTACAGGGGGCCCTTCCTACGAGCAGTACTTC
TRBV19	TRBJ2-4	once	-	CASSIDPGIWGLAKNIQYF	TGTGCCAGTAGTATAGATCCAGGGATCTGGGGGCTAGCCAAAAACATTCAGTACTTC
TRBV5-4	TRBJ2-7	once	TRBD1	CASSTATGGIYEQYF	TGTGCCAGCAGCACGGCGACAGGGGGTATCTACGAGCAGTACTTC
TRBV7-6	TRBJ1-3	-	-	CASSLGASSGNTIYF	TGTGCCAGCAGCTTAGGAGCCTCTTCTGGAAACACCATATATTTT
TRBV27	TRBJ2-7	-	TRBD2	CASSSRTSGTVEQYF	TGTGCCAGCAGTTCTCGGACTAGCGGGACGGTCGAGCAGTACTTC
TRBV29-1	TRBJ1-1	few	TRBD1	CSVEYPDRGVNEAFF	TGCAGCGTTGAATACCCGGACAGGGGGGTGAATGAAGCTTTCTTT
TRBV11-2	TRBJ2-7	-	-	CASSLVGGQTIAYEQYF	TGTGCCAGCAGCTTAGTTGGAGGGCAGACTATAGCCTACGAGCAGTACTTC
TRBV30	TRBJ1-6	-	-	CAWSSQGSSYNSPLHF	TGTGCCTGGAGTTCTCAGGGGAGCTCCTATAATTCACCCCTCCACTTT
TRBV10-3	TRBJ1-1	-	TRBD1	CAIRGTGGEAFF	TGTGCCATCAGGGGGACAGGGGGTGAAGCTTTCTTT
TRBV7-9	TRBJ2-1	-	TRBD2	CASSFTSGRSDEQFF	TGTGCCAGCAGCTTTACTAGCGGGAGGTCAGATGAGCAGTTCTTC
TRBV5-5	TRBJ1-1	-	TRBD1	CASSGTGTVENTEAFF	TGTGCCAGCAGCGGGACAGGGACGGTTGAGAACACTGAAGCTTTCTTT
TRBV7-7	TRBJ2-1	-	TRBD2	CASSLELAGYDEQFF	TGTGCTAGCAGCTTAGAACTAGCGGGATACGATGAGCAGTTCTTC
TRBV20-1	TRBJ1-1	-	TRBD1	CSAGTGSEAFF	TGCAGTGCTGGGACAGGCTCTGAAGCTTTCTTT
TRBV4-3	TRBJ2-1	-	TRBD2	CASSQVSAGGYNEQFF	TGCGCCAGCAGCCAAGTTTCTGCGGGGGGCTACAATGAGCAGTTCTTC
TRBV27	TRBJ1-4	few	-	CASSLTGSTNEKLFF	TGTGCCAGCAGTTTAACAGGGTCAACTAATGAAAAACTGTTTTTT
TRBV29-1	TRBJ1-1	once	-	CSVVSHLNTEAFF	TGCAGCGTTGTTAGTCATCTGAACACTGAAGCTTTCTTT
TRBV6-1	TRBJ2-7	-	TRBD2	CASSDGLAGAYEQYF	TGTGCCAGCAGTGACGGACTAGCGGGAGCCTACGAGCAGTACTTC
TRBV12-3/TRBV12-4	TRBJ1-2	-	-	CASSWGPIGYTF	TGTGCCAGCAGTTGGGGGCCAATTGGCTACACCTTC
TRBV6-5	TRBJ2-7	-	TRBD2	CASSYGLAGVIDEQYF	TGTGCCAGCAGTTACGGGCTAGCGGGAGTTATCGACGAGCAGTACTTC
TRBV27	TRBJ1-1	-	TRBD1	CASGQGLNTEAFF	TGTGCCAGCGGACAGGGGTTGAACACTGAAGCTTTCTTT
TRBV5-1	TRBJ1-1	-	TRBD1	CASSPLGGTGTEGAFF	TGCGCCAGCAGCCCTCTGGGCGGGACAGGGACAGAAGGAGCTTTCTTT
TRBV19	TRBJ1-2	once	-	CASNEPRATYGYTF	TGTGCCAGTAACGAACCCAGGGCAACCTATGGCTACACCTTC
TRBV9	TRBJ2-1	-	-	CASSVARGLPYNEQFF	TGTGCCAGCAGCGTAGCGAGGGGACTTCCTTACAATGAGCAGTTCTTC
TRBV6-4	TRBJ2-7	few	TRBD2	CASGGVADSYEQYF	TGTGCCAGCGGGGGGGTGGCAGACTCCTACGAGCAGTACTTC
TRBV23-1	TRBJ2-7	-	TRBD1	CASSHPRSRDRGAYEQYF	TGCGCCAGCAGTCACCCGAGATCGCGGGACAGGGGAGCCTACGAGCAGTACTTC
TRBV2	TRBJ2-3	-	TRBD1	CASRRDRTDTQYF	TGTGCCAGCAGGAGGGACAGAACAGATACGCAGTATTTT
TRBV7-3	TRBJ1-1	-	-	CASSVTGNTEAFF	TGTGCCAGCAGCGTGACAGGGAACACTGAAGCTTTCTTT
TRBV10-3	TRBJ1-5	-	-	CAISESPSTQHF	TGTGCCATCAGTGAGTCCCCGAGTACCCAGCATTTT
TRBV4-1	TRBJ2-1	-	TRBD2	CASSGSGSEYNEQFF	TGCGCCAGCAGCGGAAGCGGGAGTGAATACAATGAGCAGTTCTTC
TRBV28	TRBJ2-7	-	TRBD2	CASSLGGEGHYEQYF	TGTGCCAGCAGCCTGGGGGGGGAGGGCCACTACGAGCAGTACTTC
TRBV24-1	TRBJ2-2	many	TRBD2	CATSDLPGLTTGELFF	TGTGCCACCAGTGACCTTCCGGGACTAACAACCGGGGAGCTGTTTTTT
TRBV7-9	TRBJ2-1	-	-	CASSYLSAIQFF	TGTGCCAGCAGCTACCTATCTGCTATTCAGTTCTTC
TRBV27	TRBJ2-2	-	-	CASRMTQAGTGELFF	TGTGCCAGCAGAATGACTCAAGCGGGCACCGGGGAGCTGTTTTTT
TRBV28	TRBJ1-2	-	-	CASSSDRSYGYTF	TGTGCCAGCAGCTCGGACAGAAGTTATGGCTACACCTTC
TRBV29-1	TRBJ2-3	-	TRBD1	CSVADLSGTGVGDTQYF	TGCAGCGTTGCAGATTTAAGCGGGACAGGGGTGGGAGATACGCAGTATTTT
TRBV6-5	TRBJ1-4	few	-	CASSYLTGHEKLFF	TGTGCCAGCAGTTACTTGACAGGTCACGAAAAACTGTTTTTT
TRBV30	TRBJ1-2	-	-	CAWRKVELVGYGYTF	TGTGCCTGGAGGAAGGTAGAGCTAGTGGGCTATGGCTACACCTTC
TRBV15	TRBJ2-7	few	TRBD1	CATSSGTVFYEQYF	TGTGCCACCAGCAGCGGGACAGTATTTTACGAGCAGTACTTC
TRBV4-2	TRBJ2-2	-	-	CASGLLGLNTGELFF	TGTGCCAGCGGACTCCTCGGGTTAAACACCGGGGAGCTGTTTTTT
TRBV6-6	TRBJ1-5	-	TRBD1	CASRDRVGQPQHF	TGTGCCAGCAGGGACAGGGTAGGGCAGCCCCAGCATTTT
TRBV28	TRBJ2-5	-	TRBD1	CASSLTGTGARGTQYF	TGTGCCAGCAGCCTGACCGGGACAGGGGCCAGGGGGACCCAGTACTTC
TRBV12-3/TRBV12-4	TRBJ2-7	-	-	CASSGEPGGEQYF	TGTGCCAGCAGTGGGGAGCCCGGTGGGGAGCAGTACTTC
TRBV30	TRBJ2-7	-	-	CAWSVGGGSYEQYF	TGTGCCTGGAGTGTAGGGGGGGGCTCCTACGAGCAGTACTTC
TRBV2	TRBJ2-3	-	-	CASSQRGTDTQYF	TGTGCCAGCAGTCAGAGGGGCACAGATACGCAGTATTTT
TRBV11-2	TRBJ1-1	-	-	CASSLDTRSEAFF	TGTGCCAGCAGCTTAGATACGAGGTCTGAAGCTTTCTTT